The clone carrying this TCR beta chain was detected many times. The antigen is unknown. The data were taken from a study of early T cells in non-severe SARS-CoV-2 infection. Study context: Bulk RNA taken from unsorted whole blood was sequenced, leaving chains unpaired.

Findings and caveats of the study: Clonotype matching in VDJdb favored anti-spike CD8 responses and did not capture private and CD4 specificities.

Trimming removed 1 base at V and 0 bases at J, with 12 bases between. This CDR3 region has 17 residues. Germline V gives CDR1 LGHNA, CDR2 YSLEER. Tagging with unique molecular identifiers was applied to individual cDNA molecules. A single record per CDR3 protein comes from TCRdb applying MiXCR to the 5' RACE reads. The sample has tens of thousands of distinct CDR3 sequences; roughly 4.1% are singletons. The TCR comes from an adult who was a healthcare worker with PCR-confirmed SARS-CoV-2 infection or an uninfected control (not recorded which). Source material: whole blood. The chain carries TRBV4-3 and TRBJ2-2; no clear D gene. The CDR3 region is CASSQAFVASNTGELFF. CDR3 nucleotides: TGCGCCAGCAGCCAAGCCTTCGTCGCGTCGAACACCGGGGAGCTGTTTTTT.